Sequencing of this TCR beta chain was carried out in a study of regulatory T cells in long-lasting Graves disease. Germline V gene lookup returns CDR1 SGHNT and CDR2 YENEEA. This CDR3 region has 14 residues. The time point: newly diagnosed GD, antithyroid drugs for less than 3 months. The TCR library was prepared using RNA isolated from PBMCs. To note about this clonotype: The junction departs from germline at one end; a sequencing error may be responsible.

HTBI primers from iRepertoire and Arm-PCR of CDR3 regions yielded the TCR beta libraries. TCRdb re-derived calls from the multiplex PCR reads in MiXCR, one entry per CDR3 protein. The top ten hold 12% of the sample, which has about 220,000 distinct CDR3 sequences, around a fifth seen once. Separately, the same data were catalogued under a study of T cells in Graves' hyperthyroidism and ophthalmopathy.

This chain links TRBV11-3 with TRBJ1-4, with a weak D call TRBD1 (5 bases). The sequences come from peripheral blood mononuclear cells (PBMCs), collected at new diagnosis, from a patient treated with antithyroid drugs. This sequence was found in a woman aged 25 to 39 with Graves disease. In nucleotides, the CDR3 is TGTGCCAGCAGCTTAGGACAGAGAAATGAAAAGCTGTGTTTT. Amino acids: CASSLGQRNEKLCF.